The source of this T cell receptor (beta chain) is a study of shared clonotypes between healthy human individuals. General observations from the study: The donor pool, a small one, limited the genetic and exposure-history diversity represented. Shared clonotypes: roughly 4.7% naive CD4, under 4% naive CD8, about 2.5% memory CD4, approximately 0.41% memory CD8. Compared with clonotypes that all four donors shared, non-shared clonotypes had lower generation probabilities.

Of note for this clone: Its target is not known.

This CDR3 contains 15 residues. Trimming took 0 bases from V and 5 from J, leaving 14 bases between them. Germline CDR1 is SGHRS and CDR2 is YFSETQ. Healthy and HIV-negative, the adult donors had no recent acute infections or vaccinations. Repertoires were generated with immunoSEQ multiplex PCR, while TCRdb's copy carries only in-frame clones and drops some. The sample holds over 1.4 million clones, roughly 95% seen once. J is TRBJ2-5 and V is TRBV5-1; tentative D call: TRBD1 (6 bases). The clonotype originates from a man under 40 in good health. The sequencing sample was made of naive CD4+ T cells sorted from blood. Indicated subset: CD45RA+ positively selected. CDR3 DNA: TGCGCCAGCAGCTTGGATACAGGGTCGTCGGAGACCCAGTACTTC. This translates into CASSLDTGSSETQYF.